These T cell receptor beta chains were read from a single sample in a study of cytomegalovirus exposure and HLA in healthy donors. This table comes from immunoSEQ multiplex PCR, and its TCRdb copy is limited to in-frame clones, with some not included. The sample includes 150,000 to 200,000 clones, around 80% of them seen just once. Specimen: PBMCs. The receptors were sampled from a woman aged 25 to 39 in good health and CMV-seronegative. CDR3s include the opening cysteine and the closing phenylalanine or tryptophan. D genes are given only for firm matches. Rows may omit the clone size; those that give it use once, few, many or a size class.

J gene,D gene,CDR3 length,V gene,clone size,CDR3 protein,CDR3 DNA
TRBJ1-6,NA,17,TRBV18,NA,CASSPPLRGVLFSPLHF,TGTGCCAGCTCACCACCATTAAGGGGCGTTCTGTTTTCACCCCTCCACTTT
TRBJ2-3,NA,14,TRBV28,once,CASSTGGETDTQYF,TGTGCCAGCAGTACAGGGGGGGAGACAGATACGCAGTATTTT
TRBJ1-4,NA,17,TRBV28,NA,CASSFSRGSATNEKLFF,TGTGCCAGCAGTTTCTCCCGGGGTAGTGCAACTAATGAAAAACTGTTTTTT
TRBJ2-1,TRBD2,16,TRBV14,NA,CASSRGGLAAYNEQFF,TGTGCCAGCAGCCGCGGGGGACTAGCGGCCTACAATGAGCAGTTCTTC
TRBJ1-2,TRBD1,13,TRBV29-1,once,CSLRQGAMGGYTF,TGCAGCCTTCGACAGGGGGCGATGGGTGGCTACACCTTC
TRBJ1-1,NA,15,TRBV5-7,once,CASSQAQGRPTEAFF,TGTGCCAGCAGCCAGGCCCAGGGGCGTCCCACTGAAGCTTTCTTT
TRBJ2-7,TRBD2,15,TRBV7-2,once,CASSYLGLASHEQYF,TGTGCCAGCAGCTACCTTGGACTAGCTTCCCACGAGCAGTACTTC
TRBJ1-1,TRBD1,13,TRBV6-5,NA,CASSYRDRQLTFF,TGTGCCAGCAGTTACCGGGACAGGCAGTTGACTTTCTTT
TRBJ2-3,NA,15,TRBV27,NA,CASSSAGTWTDTQYF,TGTGCCAGCAGTTCAGCGGGTACTTGGACAGATACGCAGTATTTT
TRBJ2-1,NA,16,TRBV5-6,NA,CASSLGGTVRTNEQFF,TGTGCCAGCAGCCTCGGCGGGACCGTTAGGACCAATGAGCAGTTCTTC
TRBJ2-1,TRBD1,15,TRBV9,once,CASSVEGQAYNEQFF,TGTGCCAGCAGCGTAGAGGGACAGGCCTACAATGAGCAGTTCTTC
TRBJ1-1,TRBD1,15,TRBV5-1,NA,CASSWTTQGGTEAFF,TGCGCCAGCAGCTGGACCACACAGGGGGGCACTGAAGCTTTCTTT
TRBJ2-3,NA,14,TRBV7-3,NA,CASSSLGVADTQYF,TGTGCCAGCAGCTCCTTGGGCGTAGCGGATACGCAGTATTTT
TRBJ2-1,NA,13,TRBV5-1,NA,CASSAELALEQFF,TGCGCCAGCAGCGCGGAACTAGCTCTTGAGCAGTTCTTC
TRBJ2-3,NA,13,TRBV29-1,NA,CSALGLITDTQYF,TGCAGCGCGTTGGGACTGATCACAGATACGCAGTATTTT
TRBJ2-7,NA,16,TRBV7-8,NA,CASSLPSPPRRVEQYF,TGTGCCAGCAGCTTACCCTCCCCCCCGCGGAGGGTTGAGCAGTACTTC
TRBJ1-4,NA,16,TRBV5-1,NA,CASGRDAGDSNEKLFF,TGCGCCAGCGGACGGGACGCAGGGGATTCTAATGAAAAACTGTTTTTT
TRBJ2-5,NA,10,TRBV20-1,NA,CSASKETQYF,TGCAGTGCTAGCAAAGAGACCCAGTACTTC
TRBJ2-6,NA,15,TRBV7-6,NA,CASSFRQTGANVLTF,TGTGCCAGCAGCTTTAGACAGACCGGGGCCAACGTCCTGACTTTC
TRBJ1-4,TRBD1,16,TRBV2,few,CASKIQGLGTNEKLFF,TGTGCCAGCAAGATACAGGGGCTGGGAACTAATGAAAAACTGTTTTTT
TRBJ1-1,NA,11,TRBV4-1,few,CASSRAGEAFF,TGCGCCAGCAGCCGGGCGGGAGAAGCTTTCTTT
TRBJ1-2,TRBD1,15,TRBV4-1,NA,CASSQGMTGNYGYTF,TGCGCCAGCAGCCAAGGCATGACAGGGAACTATGGCTACACCTTC
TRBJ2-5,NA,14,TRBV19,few,CASSMGRYQETQYF,TGTGCCAGTAGTATGGGGCGTTACCAAGAGACCCAGTACTTC
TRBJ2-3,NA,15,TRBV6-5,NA,CASSTSGASTDTQYF,TGTGCCAGCAGTACCAGTGGGGCTTCCACAGATACGCAGTATTTT
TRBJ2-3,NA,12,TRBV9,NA,CASSALTDTQYF,TGTGCCAGCAGCGCCCTCACAGATACGCAGTATTTT
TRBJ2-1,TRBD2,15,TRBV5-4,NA,CASSLTSGNSKEQFF,TGTGCCAGCAGCCTGACTAGCGGGAATTCGAAAGAGCAGTTCTTC
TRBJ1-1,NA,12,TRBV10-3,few,CAISPQNTEAFF,TGTGCCATCAGCCCCCAGAACACTGAAGCTTTCTTT
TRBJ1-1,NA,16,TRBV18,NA,CASSPPGRVRGTEAFF,TGTGCCAGCTCACCACCTGGTCGCGTTCGAGGTACTGAAGCTTTCTTT
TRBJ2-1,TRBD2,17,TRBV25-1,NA,CASSSEETSGKYNEQFF,TGTGCCAGCAGTAGTGAGGAAACTAGCGGGAAATACAATGAGCAGTTCTTC
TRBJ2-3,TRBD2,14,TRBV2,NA,CASSRTSGTDTQYF,TGTGCCAGCAGCCGGACTAGCGGGACAGATACGCAGTATTTT
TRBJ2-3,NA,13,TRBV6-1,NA,CASSLAGTDTQYF,TGTGCCAGCAGTCTTGCAGGGACAGATACGCAGTATTTT